The 5 T cell receptor beta chains presented below share a single source sample, sequenced in a study of T cell responses to AZD1222 COVID-19 vaccine. Data came from immunoSEQ multiplex PCR; TCRdb stores just in-frame clones and leaves some out. This repertoire shows around 140,000 clones, roughly 92% found once; its top ten account for 9.3%. This specimen consisted of peripheral blood, obtained 28 days after the second AZD1222 dose. These receptors were obtained from an adult who received the AZD1222 COVID-19 vaccine.

The rearrangement joins TRBV4-1 to TRBJ1-5; TRBD1 matches at 7 bases. Trimming cost V 5 bases and J 1 base; bases outside gene matches: 11. Germline V lookup: CDR1 MGHRA, CDR2 YSYEKL. The CDR3 extends over 17 amino acids. CDR3 residues: CASSSRHLQGSNQPQHF. The CDR3 DNA reads TGCGCCAGCAGCTCTAGACACCTACAGGGGAGCAATCAGCCCCAGCATTTT.

The chain joins TRBV18 to TRBJ2-3; D remains ambiguous. The V gene lost 2 bases and the J gene lost 5 bases, with 11 bases spanning the gap. The germline CDR1 and CDR2 sequences are KGHSH and LQKENI. The CDR3 runs 14 residues. CDR3 amino acids: CASSPNAWGDTQYF. DNA of the CDR3: TGTGCCAGCTCACCAAATGCGTGGGGAGATACGCAGTATTTT.

This rearrangement joins TRBV27 to TRBJ2-1; D is perhaps TRBD1 (6 bases). V was shortened by 5 bases and J by 8 bases, with 10 bases between the two germline ends. This CDR3 contains 12 residues. CDR1 and CDR2 (germline): MNHEY, SMNVEV (reference sequence). The CDR3 loop reads CASSKQGYEQFF. DNA for the CDR3: TGTGCCAGCAGTAAACAGGGTTATGAGCAGTTCTTC.

The chain carries TRBV7-2 and TRBJ1-1, with D possibly matching TRBD1 (6 bases). Germline CDR1 reads SGHTA; CDR2 reads FQGNSA. The V end lost 5 bases, the J end lost 4 bases, and 17 bases lay between the germline ends. This CDR3 region has 15 residues. Written as DNA, the CDR3 is TGTGCCAGCAGCCCCGGACAGCCGCTTGGCACTGAAGCTTTCTTT. Amino acids: CASSPGQPLGTEAFF.

This chain uses TRBV28 with TRBJ1-2; D is unclear. The CDR3 sequence is 15 residues long. Between the trimmed V and J ends, which lost 6 bases and 2 bases, there was a span of 16 bases. The germline V gene encodes CDR1 MDHEN and CDR2 SYDVKM. CDR3 coding DNA: TGTGCCAGCAGGATCGAAGGAGCGGGGAACTATGGCTACACCTTC. Its protein is CASRIEGAGNYGYTF.